This T cell receptor (beta chain) was sequenced in a study of blood T cells in healthy people across ages. Overall study results and limits: Naive CD4+ cell counts and diversity both ran higher in long-lived than in aged donors.

Comments on this clonotype: Its specificity is unknown.

This CDR3 comprises 16 residues. Germline V CDR1 and CDR2: DFQATT, SNEGSKA (reference sequence). It was with a sample-barcoded 5' primer and a J-beta primer mix that a second PCR of roughly 6 to 12 cycles was run. All cDNA molecules were each tagged by a template-switch adaptor with 12 random nucleotides. TCRdb analysed the 5' RACE reads with MiXCR anew, one entry per CDR3 protein. The sample holds 1.4 million to 1.5 million distinct CDR3 sequences, 42% seen once. Sequenced: blood. The sequence was collected from a woman between 18 and 29 years old in good health. This chain uses TRBV20-1 with TRBJ2-4; 9 nucleotides align to TRBD2. TRBJ2-5 explains the end of the DNA better; the J call may be wrong. The CDR3 region has the DNA TGCAGTGCTAGAGGCCCCGTAGCGGGAGTTACAGAGACCCAGTACTTC. This sequence encodes CSARGPVAGVTETQYF.